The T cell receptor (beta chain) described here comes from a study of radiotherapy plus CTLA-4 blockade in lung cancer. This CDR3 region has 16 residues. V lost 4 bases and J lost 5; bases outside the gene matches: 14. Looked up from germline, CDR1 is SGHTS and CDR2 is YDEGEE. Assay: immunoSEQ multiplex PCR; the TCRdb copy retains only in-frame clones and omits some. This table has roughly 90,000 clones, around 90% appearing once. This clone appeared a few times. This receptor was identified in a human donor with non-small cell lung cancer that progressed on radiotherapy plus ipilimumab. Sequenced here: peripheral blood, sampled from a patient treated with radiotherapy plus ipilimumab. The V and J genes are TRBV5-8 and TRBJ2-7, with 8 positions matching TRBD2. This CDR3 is CASSLTSVRRGDEQYF. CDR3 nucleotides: TGTGCCAGCAGCCTGACTAGCGTGAGGCGGGGGGACGAGCAGTACTTC.